Listed below are T cell receptor beta chains from one sample, sequenced in a study of T cells after yellow fever vaccination. TCRdb re-called the 5' RACE reads through MiXCR, storing one row per CDR3 protein. Of about 50,000 distinct CDR3 sequences in the sample, roughly 7.5% are singletons; the top ten hold 25% to 30%. Source: CD8+ T cells sorted from PBMCs, taken more than 14 days after the first yellow fever vaccination. The receptors stem from a man aged 18 to 30 who received the YFV17D yellow fever vaccine. Both conserved end residues are part of each CDR3. D genes are given only for firm matches. Clone sizes are given selectively: once, few, many, or a class where the clone is expanded.

CDR3aa	CDR3nt	abundance	j_gene	d_gene	v_gene	len
CASSGGEGGNTEAFF	TGTGCCAGCAGTGGGGGAGAGGGGGGTAACACTGAAGCTTTCTTT	many	TRBJ1-1	-	TRBV12-3/TRBV12-4	15
CASSVEGKFNEQFF	TGTGCCAGCAGCGTAGAGGGGAAGTTCAATGAGCAGTTCTTC	many	TRBJ2-1	-	TRBV9	14
CASSYTGNEKLFF	TGTGCCAGCAGTTACACAGGCAATGAAAAACTGTTTTTT	many	TRBJ1-4	-	TRBV6-5	13
CASSQDPGTVTGELFF	TGCGCCAGCAGCCAAGATCCGGGGACGGTCACCGGGGAGCTGTTTTTT	many	TRBJ2-2	-	TRBV4-1	16
CASSSQGIPEAFF	TGTGCCAGCAGCTCACAGGGTATCCCTGAAGCTTTCTTT	many	TRBJ1-1	-	TRBV7-9	13
CASSLWRNDGYTF	TGTGCCAGCAGTTTATGGCGAAATGATGGCTACACCTTC	many	TRBJ1-2	-	TRBV12-3/TRBV12-4	13
CSATGQGKGKPQHF	TGCAGTGCTACGGGACAGGGGAAGGGGAAGCCCCAGCATTTT	few	TRBJ1-5	TRBD1	TRBV20-1	14
CASSLQGEGNQPQHF	TGTGCCAGCAGTCTCCAGGGGGAGGGCAATCAGCCCCAGCATTTT	many	TRBJ1-5	TRBD1	TRBV12-3/TRBV12-4	15
CASSSPEGTAADTQYF	TGTGCCAGCAGCTCTCCCGAAGGGACCGCGGCAGATACGCAGTATTTT	-	TRBJ2-3	-	TRBV5-6	16
CATSDRLYNEQFF	TGTGCCACCAGTGATCGTCTCTACAATGAGCAGTTCTTC	medium-sized	TRBJ2-1	-	TRBV24-1	13
CASSLPRSGGADTQYF	TGTGCCAGCAGCTTACCCAGGTCGGGGGGGGCGGATACGCAGTATTTT	few	TRBJ2-3	TRBD2	TRBV7-2	16
CASSFSVTDYGYTF	TGTGCCAGCAGCTTCAGCGTGACAGACTATGGCTACACCTTC	few	TRBJ1-2	-	TRBV7-9	14
CASSLGAQPQHF	TGTGCCAGCAGCTTGGGGGCTCAGCCCCAGCATTTT	many	TRBJ1-5	-	TRBV5-6	12
CASSWTGGDEQFF	TGCGCCAGCAGCTGGACAGGGGGCGATGAGCAGTTCTTC	many	TRBJ2-1	TRBD1	TRBV5-1	13
CAISEIHRGDSPLHF	TGTGCCATCAGTGAGATCCACAGGGGCGATTCACCCCTCCACTTT	-	TRBJ1-6	TRBD1	TRBV10-3	15
CASGRLAGPDTQYF	TGTGCCAGCGGAAGACTAGCGGGGCCAGATACGCAGTATTTT	many	TRBJ2-3	TRBD2	TRBV7-2	14
CASIRWGKILPYEQYF	TGCGCCAGCATCCGCTGGGGCAAAATACTCCCCTACGAGCAGTACTTC	many	TRBJ2-7	-	TRBV23-1	16
CATSRAFGSTDTQYF	TGTGCCACCAGCAGGGCCTTTGGGAGCACAGATACGCAGTATTTT	many	TRBJ2-3	-	TRBV15	15
CASSLASGGTYNEQFF	TGTGCCAGCAGCTTAGCGTCCGGGGGTACCTACAATGAGCAGTTCTTC	many	TRBJ2-1	-	TRBV7-8	16
CASRGEGGELFF	TGTGCCAGCCGCGGAGAGGGCGGGGAGCTGTTTTTT	many	TRBJ2-2	-	TRBV6-5	12
CASSQDHMGTDTQYF	TGTGCCAGCAGCCAAGACCACATGGGCACAGATACGCAGTATTTT	many	TRBJ2-3	-	TRBV3-1	15
CASSQEVETGAYGYTF	TGCGCCAGCAGCCAAGAGGTGGAGACAGGGGCCTATGGCTACACCTTC	many	TRBJ1-2	TRBD1	TRBV4-1	16
CASSLAGRVNTEAFF	TGTGCCAGCAGCTTAGCCGGACGCGTGAACACTGAAGCTTTCTTT	many	TRBJ1-1	-	TRBV11-2	15
CAISGDTQYF	TGTGCCATCAGTGGGGATACGCAGTATTTT	many	TRBJ2-3	-	TRBV10-3	10
CASSLGRNGGGTGELFF	TGTGCCAGCAGCTTAGGGAGGAACGGGGGCGGTACCGGGGAGCTGTTTTTT	-	TRBJ2-2	-	TRBV7-2	17
CASSSLRVSDTGELFF	TGTGCCAGCAGCTCCCTCCGGGTTTCGGACACCGGGGAGCTGTTTTTT	few	TRBJ2-2	-	TRBV5-6	16
CSVEGGTGWVNTEAFF	TGCAGCGTTGAAGGTGGGACAGGGTGGGTGAACACTGAAGCTTTCTTT	many	TRBJ1-1	TRBD1	TRBV29-1	16
CASGDSTNYGYTF	TGTGCCAGCGGGGACAGTACTAACTATGGCTACACCTTC	many	TRBJ1-2	TRBD1	TRBV12-3/TRBV12-4	13
CASSVSGGYTGELFF	TGTGCCAGCAGCGTTAGCGGGGGCTACACCGGGGAGCTGTTTTTT	many	TRBJ2-2	TRBD2	TRBV9	15
CASSLVLLGPTTDTQYF	TGTGCCAGCAGCTTAGTGTTACTGGGACCAACCACAGATACGCAGTATTTT	many	TRBJ2-3	-	TRBV7-8	17
CASSEGHRNTGELFF	TGTGCCAGCAGCGAAGGACATCGGAACACCGGGGAGCTGTTTTTT	-	TRBJ2-2	-	TRBV5-5	15
CASSQHLGEKLFF	TGCGCCAGCAGCCAGCACCTAGGTGAAAAACTGTTTTTT	many	TRBJ1-4	-	TRBV4-3	13
CASGIAGGGGDTQYF	TGTGCTAGTGGTATCGCGGGGGGCGGGGGAGATACGCAGTATTTT	many	TRBJ2-3	TRBD2	TRBV12-5	15
CASRHPLAGASSGINEQFF	TGTGCCAGCAGACATCCTCTAGCGGGGGCCTCTTCGGGCATTAATGAGCAGTTCTTC	-	TRBJ2-1	TRBD2	TRBV11-1	19
CATRGVLNTGELFF	TGTGCCACCCGGGGGGTATTGAACACCGGGGAGCTGTTTTTT	few	TRBJ2-2	TRBD2	TRBV7-8	14